This T cell receptor beta chain was obtained from a study of identical twins. A few counts support this clonotype. Looked up from germline, CDR1 is LGHDT and CDR2 is YNNKEL (reference sequence). Trimming left V 1 base short and J 9 bases short, with 10 bases between. CDR3 size: 14 residues. After template switching added a universal primer site, the resulting cDNA carried unique molecular identifiers. TCRdb re-analysed the 5' RACE reads in MiXCR, keeping a single row per CDR3 protein. The sample has fewer than 250,000 distinct CDR3 sequences, less than 10% seen once. The TCR originated in a woman between 18 and 29 years old in good health. Sequencing was performed on memory (CD45RO+) T cells sorted from blood. This chain connects TRBV3-1 to TRBJ1-6; no definite D call. The CDR3 DNA reads as TGTGCCAGCAGCCAAGGTGTGGGATTTTCACCCCTCCACTTT. Residues: CASSQGVGFSPLHF.